Shown below are 2 T cell receptor beta chains from a single sample sequenced in a study of breast tumors, draining lymph nodes, adjacent tissues. TCRdb processed the multiplex PCR reads anew with MiXCR; each CDR3 protein has one entry. The sample consists of 200,000 or so distinct CDR3 sequences, roughly 29% of them appearing once. Breast cancer patients provided tissue from their axillary draining lymph nodes. The sample was axillary lymph node tissue. These receptors originate from a female donor with breast cancer. Some clones in this sample may be carry-over from other donors' samples.

This clonotype was picked up many times. The chain is built from TRBV7-9 and TRBJ1-4; D is possibly TRBD1 (6 bases). V shed 1 base and J shed 4 bases, with 13 bases lying between them. Germline V gives CDR1 SEHNR, CDR2 FQNEAQ (reference sequence). This CDR3 spans 16 amino acids. In DNA form, the CDR3 reads TGTGCCAGCAGCTTAGTTTTGGGGGCGAATAATGAAAAACTGTTTTTT. Amino acid sequence: CASSLVLGANNEKLFF.

This rearrangement joins TRBV19 to TRBJ1-2; TRBD1 matches 9 bases. This CDR3 has 13 residues. CDR1 and CDR2 from the germline V gene are LNHDA and SQIVND (reference sequence). The trim removed 10 bases at V and 1 base at J, leaving 4 bases unmatched. The CDR3 protein is CATQDRGNYGYTF. The CDR3, as DNA: TGTGCCACCCAGGACAGGGGTAACTATGGCTACACCTTC.